These 15 T cell receptor beta chains share one sample of origin, sequenced in a study of blood T cell repertoires in COVID-19. Profiled with immunoSEQ multiplex PCR; TCRdb holds only in-frame clones, not every one. The table includes 150,000 to 200,000 clones, 92% detected once. Sequencing was done on a sample of peripheral blood. These receptors were taken from a man in his thirties or forties with COVID-19, enrolled during active disease.

J is TRBJ2-5 and V is TRBV7-2; 9 bases align to TRBD1. Germline CDR1 and CDR2: SGHTA and FQGNSA. This CDR3 is 15 amino acids long. The ends lost 6 bases at V and 4 bases at J; junction bases unmatched: 9. Here the CDR3 reads CASRTGTGSGETQYF. In nucleotides, the CDR3 is TGTGCCAGCAGAACCGGGACAGGGAGCGGAGAGACCCAGTACTTC.

The sample holds a few counts of this clone. The CDR3 region is CASNHLQQGNEKLFF. The DNA of the CDR3 is TGTGCCAGCAACCACCTACAACAGGGTAATGAAAAACTGTTTTTT. This rearrangement joins TRBV3-1 (or the pseudogene TRBV3-2) to TRBJ1-4; D is possibly TRBD1 (6 bases). Trimming pared 7 bases from V and 4 bases from J, leaving 16 bases between. This CDR3 is built from 15 residues. The V gene's germline CDR1 is LGHDT and CDR2 YNNKEL (reference sequence).

This rearrangement joins TRBV5-1 to TRBJ2-2; 9 bases align to TRBD1. From germline, CDR1 is SGHRS and CDR2 YFSETQ. The CDR3 runs 15 residues. Germline trimming cut 3 bases from V and 7 bases from J; bases unmatched to any gene: 7. The CDR3 protein is CASSYSQGAGGELFF. The CDR3 nucleotides are TGCGCCAGCAGCTATTCACAGGGGGCCGGCGGGGAGCTGTTTTTT.

The V and J genes are TRBV19 and TRBJ1-3; possible D gene TRBD1, 5 bases. The length of the CDR3 is 17 residues. Germline assignment: CDR1 LNHDA and CDR2 SQIVND (reference sequence). Trimming left V 3 bases short and J 2 bases short, with 17 bases between. The CDR3: CASSIRSRVEPGNTIYF. CDR3 in DNA: TGTGCCAGTAGTATCCGGAGCAGGGTTGAACCTGGAAACACCATATATTTT. Variable domain in full (rest from reference TRBV19 and TRBJ1-3): DGGITQSPKYLFRKEGQNVTLSCEQNLNHDAMYWYRQDPGQGLRLIYYSQIVNDFQKGDIAEGYSVSREKKESFPLTVTSAQKNPTAFYLCASSIRSRVEPGNTIYFGEGSWLTVV.

The chain employs TRBV3-1 (or the pseudogene TRBV3-2) and TRBJ2-3, with 9 bases aligning to TRBD1. With 6 bases clipped from V and 4 bases from J, the junction kept 8 bases outside the gene matches. Germline V gives CDR1 LGHDT, CDR2 YNNKEL (reference sequence). The CDR3 length is 15 residues. In DNA form, the CDR3 reads TGTGCCAGCAGTAATGGGGACAGGGTACCAGATACGCAGTATTTT. The encoded protein is CASSNGDRVPDTQYF.

The rearrangement uses TRBV28 and TRBJ2-7; 11 nucleotides agree with TRBD1. V trimming: 4 bases; J trimming: 6 bases; junction bases outside the gene matches: 2. The CDR3 runs 13 residues. Germline-derived CDR1 and CDR2 are MDHEN and SYDVKM. The CDR3 reads CASSSGQGGEQYF. CDR3 sequence (DNA): TGTGCCAGCAGTTCGGGACAGGGGGGCGAGCAGTACTTC.

The genes are TRBV19 and TRBJ2-3, with 9 bases lining up with TRBD2. V was pared by 8 bases and J by 6 bases, with 12 bases of the junction left unmatched. The CDR3 is 15 amino acids. Germline values: CDR1 LNHDA, CDR2 SQIVND (reference sequence). The CDR3 nucleotides read TGTGCCAGTCGCCTGGGCGGGGGGGCGTATGATACGCAGTATTTT. It specifies CASRLGGGAYDTQYF.

The chain couples TRBV10-3 to TRBJ1-2; TRBD1 matches 9 bases. The germline V gene encodes CDR1 ENHRY and CDR2 SYGVKD. The CDR3 is 13 residues long. V was clipped by 4 bases and J by 6 bases; unmatched bases: 3. The CDR3 nucleotides are TGTGCCATCAGTGTTGACAGGGGGGATGGCTACACCTTC. Encoded protein: CAISVDRGDGYTF.

This chain links TRBV4-1 with TRBJ2-1; 12 bases align to TRBD2. Trimming removed 2 bases from V and 4 bases from J; junction bases left unmatched: 3. The CDR3 consists of 16 residues. The germline V gene encodes CDR1 MGHRA and CDR2 YSYEKL. The CDR3: CASSQLGLAGYNEQFF. DNA for the CDR3: TGCGCCAGCAGCCAACTAGGACTAGCGGGGTACAATGAGCAGTTCTTC.

The chain combines TRBV7-2 with TRBJ2-1; tentatively, D is TRBD1 (7 bases). The CDR3 has 14 amino acids. Germline CDR1 and CDR2: SGHTA and FQGNSA. V lost 6 bases to trimming and J lost 6 bases, with 15 bases between them. In nucleotides, the CDR3 is TGTGCCAGCAGATCAGGGGGGAGTGGCAATGAGCAGTTCTTC. Translation: CASRSGGSGNEQFF.

V is TRBV5-1 and J is TRBJ1-1, with 7 bases identical to TRBD1. The V segment lost 4 bases and the J segment 4 bases; nucleotides outside the gene matches: 16. CDR1 SGHRS and CDR2 YFSETQ come from the germline V gene. The CDR3 is made up of 17 amino acids. Here the CDR3 reads CASSQSGGKSVGTEAFF. The DNA for the CDR3 is TGCGCCAGCAGCCAATCAGGGGGTAAGTCAGTGGGCACTGAAGCTTTCTTT. Drawing the rest from reference TRBV5-1 and TRBJ1-1, the complete variable domain is KAGVTQTPRYLIKTRGQQVTLSCSPISGHRSVSWYQQTPGQGLQFLFEYFSETQRNKGNFPGRFSGRQFSNSRSEMNVSTLELGDSALYLCASSQSGGKSVGTEAFFGQGTRLTVV.

The chain couples TRBV7-9 to TRBJ1-5; possibly TRBD1 for D (6 bases). CDR1 SEHNR and CDR2 FQNEAQ come from the germline V gene (reference sequence). The CDR3 is 15 amino acids. The V end was cut by 4 bases, the J end by 5 bases, with 15 bases between. The CDR3 protein is CASSSRTDPDQPQHF. The CDR3 coding sequence is TGTGCCAGCAGCTCCCGGACAGACCCTGATCAGCCCCAGCATTTT.

The rearrangement links TRBV5-1 to TRBJ1-3; D gene ambiguous. Germline values: CDR1 SGHRS, CDR2 YFSETQ. This CDR3 spans 14 amino acids. Trimming took 0 bases from V and 3 from J, leaving 7 bases between them. The CDR3 sequence: CASSLDTHGNTIYF. Written as DNA, the CDR3 is TGCGCCAGCAGCTTGGACACCCATGGAAACACCATATATTTT.

The rearrangement joins TRBV5-4 to TRBJ2-7; 11 nucleotides agree with TRBD2. Trimming at V came to 5 bases and at J to 7 bases, leaving 11 bases not matched to a gene. CDR1 SGHNT and CDR2 YYREEE come from the germline V gene (reference sequence). This CDR3 contains 15 residues. CDR3 protein: CASRLSGRAPGEQYF. The CDR3 DNA reads as TGTGCCAGCAGACTTAGCGGGAGGGCCCCGGGGGAGCAGTACTTC.

This clone has more than one count but fewer than ten. V gene TRBV30 combines with J gene TRBJ1-1; 7 positions agree with TRBD1. Germline V gene lookup returns CDR1 GTSNPN and CDR2 SVGIG (reference sequence). This CDR3 has 12 residues. With 1 base clipped from V and 6 bases from J, the junction kept 2 bases outside the gene matches. CDR3 loop: CAWSGQGAEAFF. As DNA, the CDR3 is TGTGCCTGGAGTGGACAGGGCGCTGAAGCTTTCTTT.